What follows describes a single T cell receptor (beta chain). The antigen remains unidentified. This sample stems from a study of identifying expanded T cells in peripheral blood. General study results and limits: Approximately 1.2 clones differed between technical replicates, versus 16.4 and 19 over time.

Measured with immunoSEQ multiplex PCR; TCRdb has only the in-frame clones, and not every one. The sample holds about 100,000 clones; approximately 88% are singletons and the top ten take about 18%. Germline lookup yields CDR1 MNHNS and CDR2 SASEGT. CDR3 length: 15 amino acids. Trimming pared 9 bases from V and 4 bases from J, leaving 19 bases between. Healthy donors had no documented immune events, such as infections, while sampled. This TCR derives from a person aged 18 to 69 in good health. This chain joins TRBV6-1 and TRBJ2-4; D possibly corresponds to TRBD1 (6 bases). Sequences were obtained from blood. The CDR3 DNA reads as TGTGCCAGTACGATAAATCCGGGACAAAAAAACATTCAGTACTTC. Translation gives CASTINPGQKNIQYF.